The 2 T cell receptor beta chains presented below share a single source sample, sequenced in a study of Ad26.COV2.S vaccination and SARS-CoV-2 variants. Stated treatment: 15 to 20 received Ad26.COV2.S at low or high dose, single or two shots; 5 received placebo; per-sample allocation not given. Sampling was performed 63 days after the first vaccine or placebo injection. TCRdb's copy holds only in-frame clones and misses some; the assay was immunoSEQ multiplex PCR. The sample has about 680,000 clones; roughly 90% are singletons. Sequenced here: peripheral blood, sampled in a trial of Ad26.COV2.S vaccine versus placebo. The receptors were gathered from a person aged 18-60 years who received the Ad26.COV2.S COVID-19 vaccine or a placebo.

The V and J genes are TRBV10-2 and TRBJ2-1, with 8 bases identical to TRBD2. In germline, CDR1 is WSHSY, CDR2 SAAADI. The CDR3 runs to 15 residues. V gave up 2 bases and J gave up 9 bases; unmatched junction bases: 9. The CDR3 spells CASSELRTSHVEQFF. In DNA form, the CDR3 reads TGCGCCAGCAGTGAGCTGCGGACTAGCCATGTTGAGCAGTTCTTC.

On this clone itself: Other DNA sequences in this sample translate to the same CDR3. This chain links TRBV19 with TRBJ1-1; D is ambiguous. The germline gives CDR1 LNHDA, CDR2 SQIVND (reference sequence). V was shortened by 5 bases and J by 1 base, with 5 bases between the two germline ends. The CDR3 extends over 12 amino acids. CDR3 DNA sequence: TGTGCCAGTAGTCCGAGGAACACTGAAGCTTTCTTT. Protein sequence: CASSPRNTEAFF.